What follows are 25 T cell receptor beta chains derived from one specimen sequenced in a study of OX40 agonist ivuxolimab in advanced cancers. The library was prepared using the immunoSEQ multiplex PCR assay. TCRdb retrieved this table from immuneACCESS and kept in-frame rearrangements only. Not all clones are present; in checked studies, unresolved V genes account for under half, and no reason is known for the remainder. The sample table lists some 33,000 clones, 82% of them with a count of one. Roughly 20% of the sample is held by the ten biggest clonotypes. Sequences were derived from CD4+ or CD8+ T cells sorted from blood, sampled in a trial of the OX40 agonist ivuxolimab. These TCRs come from an adult with an advanced solid tumor such as melanoma, head and neck, liver or kidney cancer.

In this sample, this clone turned up a few times. The chain employs TRBV7-3 and TRBJ1-1; no reliable D call. The CDR3 has 13 amino acids. V shed 3 bases and J shed 1 base, with 6 bases lying between them. Germline V gene sequence: CDR1 SGHTA, CDR2 FQGTGA. This CDR3 reads CASSFRRNTEAFF. CDR3 in DNA: TGTGCCAGCAGCTTCCGGCGGAACACTGAAGCTTTCTTT.

This clone has only one observation. This may be a read error: a much more frequent sequence differs by one nucleotide. This sample also contains other DNA sequences that code for the same CDR3. The rearrangement uses TRBV7-3 and TRBJ2-2, with a tentative D call TRBD2 (5 bases). This CDR3 comprises 16 residues. Germline-derived CDR1 and CDR2 are SGHTA and FQGTGA. The CDR3 DNA is TGCGCCAGCAGCTTAAACGGGAATGCCTTGTCCGGGGAGCTGTTTTTT. Translating it yields CASSLNGNALSGELFF.

The chain couples TRBV6-1 to TRBJ2-3, with 8 bases matching TRBD1. The CDR3 has 15 residues. CDR1 and CDR2 from the germline V gene are MNHNS and SASEGT. With 10 bases clipped from V and 2 bases from J, the junction kept 11 bases outside the gene matches. This CDR3 is CATTRQGIYTDTQYF. As DNA, the CDR3 is TGTGCCACCACAAGACAGGGGATATACACAGATACGCAGTATTTT.

This rearrangement joins TRBV5-4 to TRBJ1-6; 7 bases agree with TRBD1. The CDR3 extends over 16 amino acids. The germline gives CDR1 SGHNT, CDR2 YYREEE (reference sequence). V dropped 1 base and J dropped 7; count of bases not matched to a gene: 8. The CDR3 DNA reads as TGTGCCAGCAGCTTGCAGTTCGGGACAGCAAATTCACCCCTCCACTTT. It specifies CASSLQFGTANSPLHF.

V is TRBV6-1 and J is TRBJ1-3, with 10 bases matching TRBD1. The CDR3 is made up of 15 amino acids. Germline lookup yields CDR1 MNHNS and CDR2 SASEGT. Trimming at V came to 8 bases and at J to 2 bases, leaving 6 bases not matched to a gene. Here the CDR3 reads CASGTGASAGNTIYF. The CDR3 coding sequence is TGTGCCAGCGGGACAGGGGCTTCAGCTGGAAACACCATATATTTT.

This clone is labeled as medium-sized. The V gene is TRBV2, the J gene TRBJ1-3; unclear D gene. This CDR3 contains 11 residues. Trimming took off 9 bases at V and 4 bases at J, with 7 bases between the two ends. The germline CDR1 and CDR2 sequences are SNHLY and FYNNEI. Written as DNA, the CDR3 is TGTGCCAGAAACGTGGGAAACACCATATATTTT. Its protein product is CARNVGNTIYF.

The rearrangement uses TRBV5-1 and TRBJ2-6, with D tentatively TRBD2 (6 bases). The germline gives CDR1 SGHRS, CDR2 YFSETQ. This CDR3 contains 16 residues. V lost 8 bases, J lost 0 bases, and 15 bases lay in between. The CDR3 is CASQPGLDSGANVLTF. The DNA for the CDR3 is TGCGCCAGTCAGCCGGGACTGGACTCTGGGGCCAACGTCCTGACTTTC.

V and J are TRBV5-4 and TRBJ2-7; D is unclear. CDR1 and CDR2 (germline): SGHNT, YYREEE (reference sequence). The V and J ends lost 0 bases and 3 bases respectively, with 7 bases between them. There are 13 residues in the CDR3. CDR3 DNA sequence: TGTGCCAGCAGCTTGGGCCAGAACTACGAGCAGTACTTC. It translates to CASSLGQNYEQYF.

The rearrangement uses TRBV6-1 and TRBJ1-4, with a possible D match to TRBD1 (5 bases). Germline V gene data show CDR1 as MNHNS and CDR2 as SASEGT. V was clipped by 9 bases and J by 5 bases, with 13 bases between them. The CDR3 sequence is 13 residues long. The CDR3 is CASLLGGNEKLFF. CDR3 DNA: TGTGCCAGTCTCCTGGGGGGGAATGAAAAACTGTTTTTT.

The chain couples TRBV5-5 to TRBJ1-4; D is perhaps TRBD1 (5 bases). The V end was cut by 2 bases, the J end by 10 bases, with 18 bases between. There are 15 residues in the CDR3. Germline V gene data show CDR1 as SGHKS and CDR2 as YYEKEE (reference sequence). CDR3 sequence reads: CASSLEGTVGRKLFF. Here the CDR3 DNA reads TGTGCCAGCAGCTTAGAGGGCACAGTGGGGCGAAAACTGTTTTTT.

The CDR3, as DNA: TGTGCCAGCAGCTCGGATCGGGCCTCAAAGAGGGAAAAACTGTTTTTT. It yields the protein CASSSDRASKREKLFF. This chain joins TRBV7-8 and TRBJ1-4; D is uncertain. Trimming cost V 4 bases and J 8 bases, with 20 bases left between them. CDR3 length equals 16 residues. Germline CDR1 SGHVS, CDR2 FQNEAQ. Filled out from reference TRBV7-8 and TRBJ1-4, the complete variable domain reads GAGVSQSPRYKVAKRGQDVALRCDPISGHVSLFWYQQALGQGPEFLTYFQNEAQLDKSGLPSDRFFAERPEGSVSTLKIQRTQQEDSAVYLCASSSDRASKREKLFFGSGTQLSVL.

This clone appeared a few times. The chain is built from TRBV5-1 and TRBJ1-5; D ambiguous. Germline lookup yields CDR1 SGHRS and CDR2 YFSETQ. CDR3 length: 13 amino acids. The germline V and J ends were trimmed by 1 base and 0 bases, with 2 bases remaining between them. The CDR3, as DNA: TGCGCCAGCAGCTTGAGTAGCAATCAGCCCCAGCATTTT. Protein product: CASSLSSNQPQHF.

Regarding this clone: Germline is not matched at one junction end, which may reflect a read error. This rearrangement joins TRBV25-1 to TRBJ1-6; the D is unclear. CDR1 is MGHDK and CDR2 is SYGVNS in the germline V gene. The length of the CDR3 is 14 residues. The CDR3 sequence: CASSGLRYNSPPHF. DNA of the CDR3: TGTGCCAGCAGTGGGTTAAGATATAATTCACCCCCCCACTTT.

A few counts support this clone. The CDR3: CAISESGQQETQYF. CDR3 in DNA: TGTGCCATCAGTGAGTCGGGACAGCAAGAGACCCAGTACTTC. The chain couples TRBV10-3 to TRBJ2-5; 7 nucleotides line up with TRBD1. The CDR3 covers 14 residues. V shed 0 bases and J 2 bases; nucleotides not matched to a gene: 0. Germline CDR1 reads ENHRY; CDR2 reads SYGVKD.

The chain couples TRBV7-9 to TRBJ2-3; D call uncertain. The CDR3 length is 12 residues. Trimming took 4 bases from V and 1 from J, leaving 3 bases between them. The germline gives CDR1 SEHNR, CDR2 FQNEAQ (reference sequence). DNA for the CDR3: TGTGCCAGCAGCTCCGGCACAGATACGCAGTATTTT. This gives the protein CASSSGTDTQYF.

This clone was recorded once. This chain links TRBV4-1 with TRBJ2-1; 13 nucleotides line up with TRBD2. CDR3 size: 17 residues. The V gene's germline CDR1 is MGHRA and CDR2 YSYEKL. J gave up 7 bases and V 1 base, and 7 bases lay outside the gene matches. For the CDR3, the DNA is TGCGCCAGCAGCCAAGTCCTACTAGCGGGGGGGCGGAATGAGCAGTTCTTC. The encoded protein is CASSQVLLAGGRNEQFF.

This clone has only a few counts. V usage is TRBV7-9 and J usage is TRBJ1-3, with D maybe TRBD1 (6 bases). CDR3 length: 14 residues. The V gene's germline CDR1 is SEHNR and CDR2 FQNEAQ (reference sequence). V was shortened by 10 bases and J by 0 bases, with 13 bases between the two germline ends. CDR3 bases: TGTGCCACGGGGGCTCGTGGCTCTGGAAACACCATATATTTT. Protein product: CATGARGSGNTIYF.

The chain carries TRBV27 and TRBJ2-3; weak D call: TRBD2 (6 bases). This CDR3 is 13 amino acids long. The ends were cut back, 8 bases at V and 0 bases at J, with 9 bases in the middle. Germline V gene sequence: CDR1 MNHEY, CDR2 SMNVEV (reference sequence). The CDR3: CASEGLSTDTQYF. The DNA for the CDR3 is TGTGCCAGCGAGGGACTCAGCACAGATACGCAGTATTTT.

V is TRBV27 and J is TRBJ2-3; D gene uncertain. Trimming removed 1 base at V and 4 bases at J, with 12 bases between. CDR3 length equals 15 residues. From germline, CDR1 is MNHEY and CDR2 SMNVEV (reference sequence). The chain's CDR3 is CASSLYRVSADTQYF. DNA of the CDR3: TGTGCCAGCAGTTTATATAGGGTTAGTGCAGATACGCAGTATTTT.

The rearrangement uses TRBV23-1 and TRBJ2-2; the match to TRBD2 covers 13 bases. TRBV23-1 is an ORF for which the function is uncertain. The CDR3 is 19 amino acids. Trimming at V came to 4 bases and at J to 2 bases, leaving 10 bases not matched to a gene. The CDR3 nucleotides are TGCGCCAGCAGTCGACTTCCGGGACTAGCGGGGTTAAACACCGGGGAGCTGTTTTTT. Translation: CASSRLPGLAGLNTGELFF.

The gene calls are TRBV28 and TRBJ1-2; D is perhaps TRBD1 (5 bases). CDR3 length: 12 residues. The V end lost 5 bases, the J end lost 6 bases, and 10 bases lay between the germline ends. Per the germline V gene, CDR1 is MDHEN and CDR2 is SYDVKM. CDR3 nucleotide sequence: TGTGCCAGCAGTATCTGGGGGAATGGCTACACCTTC. As protein: CASSIWGNGYTF.

The chain employs TRBV27 and TRBJ2-1; D remains ambiguous. CDR1 is MNHEY, CDR2 SMNVEV, per germline (reference sequence). This CDR3 region has 14 residues. V lost 5 bases and J lost 9, with 17 bases in between. The CDR3 DNA reads as TGTGCCAGCAGTCCGACGACTGGAGTTTCTGAGCAGTTCTTC. Its translation is CASSPTTGVSEQFF.

The chain joins TRBV4-3 to TRBJ2-7; 9 positions match TRBD2. The CDR3 length is 15 residues. V lost 0 bases and J lost 7; bases outside the gene matches: 7. Germline V gene sequence: CDR1 LGHNA, CDR2 YSLEER. Here the CDR3 reads CASSQEPSGGYEQYF. Written as DNA, the CDR3 is TGCGCCAGCAGCCAAGAACCCAGCGGGGGGTATGAGCAGTACTTC.

The chain is built from TRBV6-4 and TRBJ2-1; D possibly matches TRBD1 or TRBD2 (6 bases each). Germline V lookup: CDR1 MRHNA, CDR2 SNTAGT. The V end was cut by 3 bases, the J end by 9 bases, with 15 bases between. There are 14 residues in the CDR3. In DNA form, the CDR3 reads TGTGCCAGCAGTGAGAGGGGGGCCAGCGGTGAGCAGTTCTTC. Encoded protein: CASSERGASGEQFF.

This clone was counted a few times. CDR3 sequence reads: CASIRTVHSYEQYF. The CDR3 coding sequence is TGTGCCAGCATTCGGACAGTCCACTCCTACGAGCAGTACTTC. The rearrangement links TRBV6-1 to TRBJ2-7, with D perhaps TRBD1 (6 bases). The CDR3 consists of 14 residues. V lost 7 bases to trimming and J lost 0 bases, with 13 bases between them. In germline, CDR1 is MNHNS, CDR2 SASEGT.